The 15 T cell receptor beta chains reported below all come from one sample, sequenced in a study of technical replicates of blood from a handful of donors (dated by TCRdb to 2016 to 2017). The receptor library was made with the immunoSEQ multiplex PCR assay. Sourced from immuneACCESS, this table was stored by TCRdb with only in-frame sequences that have V and J called. A share of the clones is absent; for the studies checked, an unresolved V gene accounts for under half, and the remainder has no known explanation. Present in this sample are 75,000 to 100,000 clones, roughly 94% of which were seen just once. 0.25% of the sample is in the top ten clones. The sequenced sample was T cells isolated from PBMCs. These receptors all stem from a human donor in good health.

The chain recombines TRBV27 with TRBJ1-6, with 7 bases fitting TRBD1. The germline CDR1 and CDR2 sequences are MNHEY and SMNVEV (reference sequence). The CDR3 consists of 14 residues. The trim removed 9 bases at V and 10 bases at J, leaving 12 bases unmatched. Written as DNA, the CDR3 is TGTGCCAGTAAGGGGGCCTCAGGGACCTCACCCCTCCACTTT. Amino acids: CASKGASGTSPLHF.

The chain carries TRBV2 and TRBJ1-6; D possibly corresponds to TRBD1 (6 bases). CDR3 size: 15 residues. Trimming shortened V by 6 bases and J by 12 bases, and 21 bases separated the two germline ends. Germline CDR1 reads SNHLY; CDR2 reads FYNNEI. CDR3 residues: CASSNRDTGNGPLHF. The CDR3 coding sequence is TGTGCCAGCAGCAACCGGGACACCGGTAACGGACCCCTCCACTTT.

The rearrangement joins TRBV5-1 to TRBJ2-7; D perhaps matches TRBD1 (7 bases). Deletions cut 3 bases from V and 3 bases from J, with 13 bases between. Germline V gene sequence: CDR1 SGHRS, CDR2 YFSETQ. CDR3 length: 14 residues. CDR3 coding DNA: TGCGCCAGCAGCTCCGGCCAGGGGGGCTACGAGCAGTACTTC. The encoded protein is CASSSGQGGYEQYF.

This clone occurred once. The chain links TRBV15 to TRBJ1-5; TRBD1 is a possible D gene (6 bases). Trimming shortened V by 1 base and J by 4 bases, and 11 bases separated the two germline ends. The CDR3 runs 15 residues. Germline V gene sequence: CDR1 LNHNV, CDR2 YYDKDF (reference sequence). CDR3 protein: CATSRAGGPNQPQHF. The CDR3 region has the DNA TGTGCCACCAGCAGAGCGGGGGGCCCTAATCAGCCCCAGCATTTT.

The rearrangement links TRBV15 to TRBJ1-2; 9 bases map to TRBD1. Germline V gene data show CDR1 as LNHNV and CDR2 as YYDKDF (reference sequence). The junction had 4 bases not matched to a gene; V was cut back by 1 base and J by 4 bases. The CDR3 consists of 15 residues. The CDR3 bases are TGTGCCACCAGCAGAGGGACAGGGGTCGCCTATGGCTACACCTTC. Amino acids: CATSRGTGVAYGYTF.

The chain combines TRBV28 with TRBJ2-1; 11 positions agree with TRBD2. The junction had 5 bases not matched to a gene; V was cut back by 6 bases and J by 4 bases. The CDR3 consists of 15 residues. Germline CDR1 reads MDHEN; CDR2 reads SYDVKM. The CDR3 DNA sequence: TGTGCCAGCAGCCGAATAGCGGGGGGGTACAATGAGCAGTTCTTC. The encoded protein is CASSRIAGGYNEQFF.

The rearrangement uses TRBV29-1 and TRBJ2-3, with TRBD1 matching over 9 bases. V lost 6 bases and J lost 3; bases outside the gene matches: 7. CDR1 SQVTM and CDR2 ANQGSEA come from the germline V gene. The CDR3 is made up of 14 amino acids. This CDR3 is CSVPGTGKTDTQYF. The CDR3 DNA reads TGCAGCGTCCCCGGGACAGGGAAAACAGATACGCAGTATTTT.

The chain joins TRBV11-3 to TRBJ1-1; the D is unclear. CDR1 is SGHNT and CDR2 is YENEEA in the germline V gene. Trimming took 3 bases from V and 5 from J, leaving 10 bases between them. The CDR3 totals 13 residues. CDR3 region: CASSFTSLTEAFF. In DNA form, the CDR3 reads TGTGCCAGCAGCTTTACTTCGTTGACTGAAGCTTTCTTT.

The chain recombines TRBV7-2 with TRBJ2-5; D might be TRBD1 (6 bases). The V gene lost 0 bases and the J gene lost 1 base, with 12 bases spanning the gap. The CDR3 has 16 residues. In germline, CDR1 is SGHTA, CDR2 FQGNSA. The CDR3 is CASSLALTGPQETQYF. As DNA, the CDR3 is TGTGCCAGCAGCTTAGCGCTGACAGGACCCCAAGAGACCCAGTACTTC.

The chain is built from TRBV10-2 and TRBJ2-5; tentatively, D is TRBD2 (5 bases). V was shortened by 2 bases and J by 5 bases, with 12 bases between the two germline ends. The CDR3 length is 14 residues. Germline values: CDR1 WSHSY, CDR2 SAAADI. The DNA for the CDR3 is TGCGCCAGCAGTGAGCGCGGGCGCGGGGAGACCCAGTACTTC. It yields the protein CASSERGRGETQYF.

V and J are TRBV25-1 and TRBJ2-5; D call uncertain. V lost 5 bases and J lost 2, with 6 bases in between. Germline V gives CDR1 MGHDK, CDR2 SYGVNS. The CDR3 sequence is 12 residues long. The CDR3 DNA reads TGTGCCAGCAGTTCTAATCAAGAGACCCAGTACTTC. Its protein product is CASSSNQETQYF.

The chain employs TRBV28 and TRBJ2-7, with D possibly matching TRBD2 (7 bases). The CDR3 totals 16 residues. The germline V gene has CDR1 MDHEN and CDR2 SYDVKM. V lost 2 bases to trimming and J lost 3 bases, with 17 bases between them. This CDR3 is CASSLGIGGPGYEQYF. The CDR3 DNA reads as TGTGCCAGCAGTTTAGGTATCGGGGGGCCGGGCTACGAGCAGTACTTC.

This clone was observed a single time. The chain combines TRBV9 with TRBJ2-3, with D possibly being TRBD1 (6 bases). Trimming removed 4 bases from V and 2 bases from J, with 17 bases in between. CDR1 is SGDLS, CDR2 YYNGEE, per germline. The CDR3 runs to 16 residues. The CDR3 DNA is TGTGCCAGCAGCTCCCGGGGATGGGACACCACAGATACGCAGTATTTT. Protein product: CASSSRGWDTTDTQYF.

This clone showed up just a few times. This chain uses TRBV12-5 with TRBJ1-5; 7 nucleotides align to TRBD1. The CDR3 contains 15 residues. J gave up 7 bases and V 1 base, and 7 bases lay outside the gene matches. Germline V gene data show CDR1 as LGHNT and CDR2 as FRNRAP. In DNA, the CDR3 is TGTGCTAGTGGTTTGGGGGACAGCCCTAGGCAGCCCCAGCATTTT. It encodes CASGLGDSPRQPQHF.

The chain combines TRBV6-6 with TRBJ1-6; D unresolved. In germline, CDR1 is MNHNY, CDR2 SVGAGI (reference sequence). The CDR3 is 14 amino acids. V gave up 6 bases and J gave up 4 bases, with 10 bases separating them. The CDR3 sequence: CASSSQDYNSPLHF. In nucleotides, the CDR3 is TGTGCCAGCAGCTCCCAGGATTATAATTCACCCCTCCACTTT.